Reported below is one T cell receptor (beta chain). Its antigen is not known. Sample time point: week 5, during vaccination. In every dose of vaccine, 300 ug of mutant IDH1 20-mer peptide was given alongside topical imiquimod. The sample belongs to a study of a mutant IDH1 vaccine in newly diagnosed glioma. The method was immunoSEQ multiplex PCR; TCRdb's version includes in-frame clones alone and lacks a portion of them. Among tens of thousands of clones listed, roughly nine tenths were seen once. V lost 4 bases to trimming and J lost 4 bases, with 14 bases between them. This CDR3 is built from 14 residues. The germline V gene encodes CDR1 SQVTM and CDR2 ANQGSEA.

This clonotype was obtained from a woman aged 45 to 65 with glioma. Sample: PBMCs, taken from a glioma patient whose treatment included an IDH1 peptide vaccine. This chain connects TRBV29-1 to TRBJ2-1; weak D call: TRBD2 (6 bases). The DNA of the CDR3 is TGCAGCGTTGTGAGGCTAGCGTTATACAATGAGCAGTTCTTC. Residues: CSVVRLALYNEQFF.